This is a list of T cell receptor beta chains from one sample in a study of blood T cell repertoires in COVID-19. Assay: immunoSEQ multiplex PCR; the TCRdb copy retains only in-frame clones and omits some. The sample lists approximately 270,000 clones, under 90% seen once, with about 2% in the top ten. The sequencing sample was made of PBMCs or T cells enriched from blood (not recorded which). Source of these receptors: a woman in her sixties or seventies who had recovered from COVID-19. CDR3s include the opening cysteine and the closing phenylalanine or tryptophan. The D gene is left open where the match is weak. Not all rows give a size; the values are once, few, many and, for expanded clones, a class.

j_gene: TRBJ2-7; abundance: NA; v_gene: TRBV14; d_gene: TRBD2; CDR3aa: CASSLPSGGDEQYF; CDR3nt: TGTGCCAGCAGCCTACCTAGCGGGGGCGACGAGCAGTACTTC
j_gene: TRBJ1-4; abundance: NA; v_gene: TRBV3-1/TRBV3-2; d_gene: NA; CDR3aa: CASSPLGLGSNEKLFF; CDR3nt: TGTGCCAGCAGCCCTTTAGGCCTCGGGTCAAATGAAAAACTGTTTTTT
j_gene: TRBJ2-7; abundance: NA; v_gene: TRBV6-1; d_gene: NA; CDR3aa: CASSDPSRGSPAYEQYF; CDR3nt: TGTGCCAGCAGTGACCCGAGCAGGGGAAGCCCTGCCTACGAGCAGTACTTC
j_gene: TRBJ2-5; abundance: NA; v_gene: TRBV2; d_gene: TRBD1; CDR3aa: CASTSRPGQAMETQYF; CDR3nt: TGTGCCAGCACTTCCAGACCGGGACAGGCCATGGAGACCCAGTACTTC
j_gene: TRBJ2-1; abundance: NA; v_gene: TRBV27; d_gene: TRBD2; CDR3aa: CASRSPGTSGRASYNEQFF; CDR3nt: TGTGCCAGCAGGTCCCCTGGGACTAGCGGGAGGGCCTCCTACAATGAGCAGTTCTTC
j_gene: TRBJ2-3; abundance: NA; v_gene: TRBV4-2; d_gene: NA; CDR3aa: CASSQRLGDTQYF; CDR3nt: TGTGCCAGCAGCCAAAGACTAGGGGATACGCAGTATTTT
j_gene: TRBJ1-2; abundance: once; v_gene: TRBV27; d_gene: TRBD1; CDR3aa: CASSLRTGISGYTF; CDR3nt: TGTGCCAGCAGTTTAAGGACAGGGATATCTGGCTACACCTTC
j_gene: TRBJ2-2; abundance: once; v_gene: TRBV10-1; d_gene: NA; CDR3aa: CASSESSPVRELFF; CDR3nt: TGCGCCAGCAGTGAGTCGTCTCCTGTCCGGGAGCTGTTTTTT
j_gene: TRBJ1-5; abundance: NA; v_gene: TRBV7-9; d_gene: NA; CDR3aa: CASSLVFGGMANQPQHF; CDR3nt: TGTGCCAGCAGCTTAGTGTTCGGGGGAATGGCAAATCAGCCCCAGCATTTT
j_gene: TRBJ1-4; abundance: NA; v_gene: TRBV6-1; d_gene: TRBD1; CDR3aa: CASSEAPRDSGEKLFF; CDR3nt: TGTGCCAGCAGTGAAGCGCCTCGGGACAGTGGTGAAAAACTGTTTTTT
j_gene: TRBJ1-2; abundance: NA; v_gene: TRBV7-8; d_gene: NA; CDR3aa: CASSQTPSTGYTF; CDR3nt: TGTGCCAGCAGCCAAACTCCCTCCACTGGCTACACCTTC
j_gene: TRBJ1-5; abundance: NA; v_gene: TRBV5-8; d_gene: TRBD1; CDR3aa: CASSLWWGQGVESNQPQHF; CDR3nt: TGTGCCAGCAGCTTGTGGTGGGGACAGGGGGTTGAAAGCAATCAGCCCCAGCATTTT
j_gene: TRBJ2-5; abundance: NA; v_gene: TRBV7-8; d_gene: TRBD2; CDR3aa: CASSLTPAGGLETQYF; CDR3nt: TGTGCCAGCAGCTTAACTCCAGCGGGGGGATTAGAGACCCAGTACTTC
j_gene: TRBJ1-1; abundance: NA; v_gene: TRBV7-3; d_gene: TRBD1; CDR3aa: CASSSQGDTEAFF; CDR3nt: TGTGCCAGCAGCTCACAGGGGGACACTGAAGCTTTCTTT
j_gene: TRBJ1-1; abundance: NA; v_gene: TRBV28; d_gene: NA; CDR3aa: CASSLRGYGGTEAFF; CDR3nt: TGTGCCAGCAGTTTGAGGGGTTACGGGGGCACTGAAGCTTTCTTT
j_gene: TRBJ1-1; abundance: NA; v_gene: TRBV28; d_gene: NA; CDR3aa: CASSSVMGGTEAFF; CDR3nt: TGTGCCAGCAGTTCGGTAATGGGGGGCACTGAAGCTTTCTTT
j_gene: TRBJ1-2; abundance: NA; v_gene: TRBV6-5; d_gene: NA; CDR3aa: CASSATSGIGYTF; CDR3nt: TGTGCCAGCAGCGCTACCTCAGGGATTGGCTACACCTTC
j_gene: TRBJ2-1; abundance: NA; v_gene: TRBV7-9; d_gene: TRBD2; CDR3aa: CASSLGSGNLFF; CDR3nt: TGTGCCAGCAGCTTAGGTAGCGGGAATCTGTTCTTC
j_gene: TRBJ1-2; abundance: NA; v_gene: TRBV4-1; d_gene: TRBD1; CDR3aa: CASSHAGTALGSYTF; CDR3nt: TGCGCCAGCAGCCACGCCGGGACAGCCCTCGGTAGCTACACCTTC
j_gene: TRBJ2-5; abundance: NA; v_gene: TRBV6-5; d_gene: NA; CDR3aa: CASSPQEGEQETQYF; CDR3nt: TGTGCCAGCAGTCCACAGGAGGGCGAACAAGAGACCCAGTACTTC
j_gene: TRBJ1-5; abundance: NA; v_gene: TRBV15; d_gene: NA; CDR3aa: CATSSRTDNQPQHF; CDR3nt: TGTGCCACCAGCAGTAGGACAGATAATCAGCCCCAGCATTTT
j_gene: TRBJ1-2; abundance: few; v_gene: TRBV12-3/TRBV12-4; d_gene: NA; CDR3aa: CASSLITGNGYTF; CDR3nt: TGTGCCAGCAGTTTAATAACAGGGAACGGCTACACCTTC
j_gene: TRBJ2-7; abundance: NA; v_gene: TRBV4-1; d_gene: TRBD2; CDR3aa: CASSQDTSETYEQYF; CDR3nt: TGCGCCAGCAGCCAAGATACTAGCGAGACCTACGAGCAGTACTTC
j_gene: TRBJ2-3; abundance: NA; v_gene: TRBV19; d_gene: NA; CDR3aa: CASSIPGYPPDTQYF; CDR3nt: TGTGCCAGTAGTATCCCGGGGTACCCCCCGGATACGCAGTATTTT
j_gene: TRBJ1-2; abundance: NA; v_gene: TRBV27; d_gene: NA; CDR3aa: CASSLFGKSGYTF; CDR3nt: TGTGCCAGCAGTTTATTCGGGAAGAGTGGCTACACCTTC
j_gene: TRBJ1-1; abundance: NA; v_gene: TRBV20-1; d_gene: TRBD1; CDR3aa: CSADRETEAFF; CDR3nt: TGCAGTGCTGACAGGGAAACTGAAGCTTTCTTT
j_gene: TRBJ2-7; abundance: NA; v_gene: TRBV9; d_gene: TRBD2; CDR3aa: CASSVDSGTYEQYF; CDR3nt: TGTGCCAGCAGCGTGGATAGCGGGACCTACGAGCAGTACTTC